Presented here are 2 T cell receptor beta chains from one specimen sequenced in a study of shared clonotypes between healthy human individuals. Only in-frame clones appear in the TCRdb table, and some are missing; sequencing was by immunoSEQ multiplex PCR. The sample lists roughly 2.5 million clones; roughly 92% were seen once. Sequencing was performed on naive CD4+ T cells sorted from blood. Sample subset: CD45RA+ positively selected. The receptors were gathered from a man younger than 30 in good health.

This clone was counted between two and nine times. Other DNA sequences in this sample translate to the same CDR3. The J gene is TRBJ1-5, the V gene TRBV9; the match to TRBD1 covers 7 bases. Germline-derived CDR1 and CDR2 are SGDLS and YYNGEE. CDR3 length: 15 amino acids. V lost 0 bases, J lost 2 bases, and 2 bases stayed unmatched. CDR3 protein: CASSVGQGGNQPQHF. The CDR3 DNA reads as TGTGCCAGCAGCGTAGGACAGGGTGGCAATCAGCCCCAGCATTTT. The full variable domain, rest sourced from reference TRBV9 and TRBJ1-5, is DSGVTQTPKHLITATGQRVTLRCSPRSGDLSVYWYQQSLDQGLQFLIQYYNGEERAKGNILERFSAQQFPDLHSELNLSSLELGDSALYFCASSVGQGGNQPQHFGDGTRLSIL.

The CDR3 nucleotides read TGTGCCAGCAGACGGGGACAGAATTTGCCGTACTTC. This translates into CASRRGQNLPYF. The genes are TRBV27 and TRBJ2-7; 7 bases align to TRBD1. This CDR3 spans 12 amino acids. J was trimmed by 12 bases and V by 6 bases; bases with no gene match: 11. Germline assignment: CDR1 MNHEY and CDR2 SMNVEV (reference sequence).